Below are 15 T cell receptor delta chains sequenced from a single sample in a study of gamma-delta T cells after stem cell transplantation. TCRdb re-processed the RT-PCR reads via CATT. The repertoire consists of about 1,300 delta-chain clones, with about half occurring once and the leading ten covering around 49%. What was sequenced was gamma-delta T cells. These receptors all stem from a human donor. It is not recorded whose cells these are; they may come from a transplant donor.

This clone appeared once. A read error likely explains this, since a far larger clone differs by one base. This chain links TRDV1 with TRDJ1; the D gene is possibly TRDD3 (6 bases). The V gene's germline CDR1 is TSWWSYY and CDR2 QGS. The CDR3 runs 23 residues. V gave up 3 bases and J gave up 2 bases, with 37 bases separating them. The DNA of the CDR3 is TGTGCTCTTGGGGATCCGAGGCCCCCTACGCACAGGTTGATGGGGGGTACTACCGATAAACTCATCTTT. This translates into CALGDPRPPTHRLMGGTTDKLIF.

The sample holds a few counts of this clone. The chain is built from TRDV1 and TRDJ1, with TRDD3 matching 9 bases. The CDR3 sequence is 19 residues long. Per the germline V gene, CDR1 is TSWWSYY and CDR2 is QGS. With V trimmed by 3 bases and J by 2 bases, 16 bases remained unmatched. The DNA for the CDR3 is TGTGCTCTTGGGGACCGCGGATTCCCACTTACTGGGGGAACCGATAAACTCATCTTT. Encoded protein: CALGDRGFPLTGGTDKLIF.

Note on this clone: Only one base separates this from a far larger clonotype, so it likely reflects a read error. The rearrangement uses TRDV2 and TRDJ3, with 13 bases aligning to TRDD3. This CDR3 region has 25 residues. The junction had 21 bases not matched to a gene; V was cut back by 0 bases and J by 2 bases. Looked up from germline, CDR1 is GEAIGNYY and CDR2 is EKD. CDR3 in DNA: TGTGCCTGTGACACCGACCCGTACTGGGGGATACGACTCAAAGTGGGCCCCTGGGACACCCGACAGATGTTTTTC. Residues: CACDTDPYWGIRLKVGPWDTRQMFF.

CDR3 region: CALGDPNKGIRGLRYTDKLIF. The CDR3 coding sequence is TGTGCTCTTGGGGACCCTAATAAAGGGATACGCGGGCTGAGGTACACCGATAAACTCATCTTT. The chain employs TRDV1 and TRDJ1, with 8 positions matching TRDD3. Germline V gene data show CDR1 as TSWWSYY and CDR2 as QGS. The CDR3 length is 21 residues. Losses at the gene ends were 3 bases for V and 0 bases for J; bases not matched to a gene: 21.

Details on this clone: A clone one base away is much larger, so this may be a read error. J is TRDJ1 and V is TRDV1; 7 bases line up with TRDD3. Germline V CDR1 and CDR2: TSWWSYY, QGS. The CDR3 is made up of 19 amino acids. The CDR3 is CALGKLRLRTGEGGMRLIF. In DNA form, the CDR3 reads TGTGCTCTTGGGAAACTCCGCCTACGTACTGGGGAGGGGGGGATGCGGCTCATCTTT.

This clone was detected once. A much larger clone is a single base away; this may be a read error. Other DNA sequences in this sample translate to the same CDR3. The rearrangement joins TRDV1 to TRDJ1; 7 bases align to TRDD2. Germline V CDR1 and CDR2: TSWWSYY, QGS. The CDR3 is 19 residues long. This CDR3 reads CALGIPSSWVSLNTDKLIF. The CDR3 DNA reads TGCGCTCTTGGGATCCCTTCCTCTTGGGTATCACTGAACACCGATAAACTCATCTTT.

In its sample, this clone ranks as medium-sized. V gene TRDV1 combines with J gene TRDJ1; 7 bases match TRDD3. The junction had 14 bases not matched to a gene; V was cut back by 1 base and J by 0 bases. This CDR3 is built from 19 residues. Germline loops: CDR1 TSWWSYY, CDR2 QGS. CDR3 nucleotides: TGTGCTCTTGGGGAACACACCTTACCCTGGGGGCATAACACCGATAAACTCATCTTT. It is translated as CALGEHTLPWGHNTDKLIF.

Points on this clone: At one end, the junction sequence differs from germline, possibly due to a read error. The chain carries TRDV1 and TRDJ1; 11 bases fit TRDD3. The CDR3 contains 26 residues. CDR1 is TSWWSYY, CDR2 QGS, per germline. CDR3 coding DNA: TGTGCTCTTAGGGAACTGCCCGCTAAAAGCCTTCCTACAAACTGGGGGATAAGTCCTGGCGCCGATAAACTCATCTTT. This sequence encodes CALRELPAKSLPTNWGISPGADKLIF.

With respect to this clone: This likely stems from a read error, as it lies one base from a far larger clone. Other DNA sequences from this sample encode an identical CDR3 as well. CDR3 protein: CAFLVGIGGTDKLIF. The DNA of the CDR3 is TGTGCCTTCTTAGTCGGGATAGGGGGTACCGATAAACTCATCTTT. V gene TRDV3 combines with J gene TRDJ1; TRDD3 is a possible D gene (6 bases). V lost 3 bases, J lost 2 bases, and 19 bases lay in between. The CDR3 length is 15 residues. CDR1 is TVYSNPD and CDR2 is GDNSRS in the germline V gene (reference sequence).

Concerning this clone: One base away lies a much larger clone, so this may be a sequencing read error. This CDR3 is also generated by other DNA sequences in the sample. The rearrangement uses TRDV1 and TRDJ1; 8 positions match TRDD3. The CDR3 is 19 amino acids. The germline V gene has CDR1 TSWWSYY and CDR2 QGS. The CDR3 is CALGELRPYWGPYTDKLIF. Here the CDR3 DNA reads TGTGCTCTTGGGGAACTACGGCCGTACTGGGGGCCTTATACCGATAAACTTATCTTT.

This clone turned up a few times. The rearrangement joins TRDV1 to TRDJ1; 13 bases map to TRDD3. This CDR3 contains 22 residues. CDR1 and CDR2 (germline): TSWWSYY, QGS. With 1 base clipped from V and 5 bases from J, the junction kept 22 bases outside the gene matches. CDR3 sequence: CALGEPIFPPSTGGYAPDKLIF. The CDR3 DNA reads TGTGCTCTTGGGGAACCGATCTTCCCTCCCAGTACTGGGGGATACGCACCTGATAAACTCATCTTT.

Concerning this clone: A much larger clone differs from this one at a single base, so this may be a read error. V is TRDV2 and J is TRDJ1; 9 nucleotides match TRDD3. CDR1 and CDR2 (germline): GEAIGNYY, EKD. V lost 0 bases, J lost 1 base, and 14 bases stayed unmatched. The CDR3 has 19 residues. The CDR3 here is CACDTLRGVTGGPTDKLIF. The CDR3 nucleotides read TGTGCCTGTGACACCCTGAGAGGGGTTACTGGGGGACCCACCGATAAACTCATCTTT.

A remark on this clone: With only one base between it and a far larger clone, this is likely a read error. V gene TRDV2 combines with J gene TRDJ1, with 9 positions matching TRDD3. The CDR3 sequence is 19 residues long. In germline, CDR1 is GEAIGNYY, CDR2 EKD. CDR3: CACVTGFLRGYADTDKLIF. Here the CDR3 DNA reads TGTGCCTGTGTCACCGGCTTCTTAAGGGGATACGCGGATACCGATAAACTCATCTTT.

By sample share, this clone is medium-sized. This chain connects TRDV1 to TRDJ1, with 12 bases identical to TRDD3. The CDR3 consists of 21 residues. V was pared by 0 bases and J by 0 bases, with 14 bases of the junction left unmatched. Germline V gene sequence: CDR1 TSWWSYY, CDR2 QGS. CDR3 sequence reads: CALGELGLVLGDTRYTDKLIF. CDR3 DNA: TGTGCTCTTGGGGAACTGGGTCTCGTACTGGGGGATACCCGGTACACCGATAAACTCATCTTT.

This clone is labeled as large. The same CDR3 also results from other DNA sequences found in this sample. CDR3 coding DNA: TGTGCTCTTGGGAACGTGATAGGGCACAAGGGGATCATAGACGGTGATAAACTCATCTTT. Encoded protein: CALGNVIGHKGIIDGDKLIF. The chain is built from TRDV1 and TRDJ1, with TRDD3 as a possible D gene (6 bases). This CDR3 has 20 residues. Trimming removed 5 bases at V and 5 bases at J, with 33 bases between. The V gene's germline CDR1 is TSWWSYY and CDR2 QGS.